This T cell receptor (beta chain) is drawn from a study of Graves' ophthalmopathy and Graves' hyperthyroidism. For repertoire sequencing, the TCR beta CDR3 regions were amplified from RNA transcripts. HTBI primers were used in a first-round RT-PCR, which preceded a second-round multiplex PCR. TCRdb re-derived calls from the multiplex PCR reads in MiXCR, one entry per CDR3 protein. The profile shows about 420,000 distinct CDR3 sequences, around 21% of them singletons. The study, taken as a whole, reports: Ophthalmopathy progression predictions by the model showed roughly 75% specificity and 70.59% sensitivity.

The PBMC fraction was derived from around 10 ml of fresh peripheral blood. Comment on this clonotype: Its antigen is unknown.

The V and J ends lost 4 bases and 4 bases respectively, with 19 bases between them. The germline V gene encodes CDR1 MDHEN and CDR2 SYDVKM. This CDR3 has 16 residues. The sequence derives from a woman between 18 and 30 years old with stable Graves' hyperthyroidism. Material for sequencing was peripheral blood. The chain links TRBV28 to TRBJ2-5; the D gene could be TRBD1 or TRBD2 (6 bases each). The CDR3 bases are TGTGCCAGCAGTTCTCCCGTAGGGGGGAGTGGAGAGACCCAGTACTTC. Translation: CASSSPVGGSGETQYF.